A selection of T cell receptor beta chains follows, all from one sample in a study of early T cells in non-severe SARS-CoV-2 infection. Each CDR3 protein gets one entry after TCRdb re-called the 5' RACE reads with MiXCR. The sample records roughly 20,000 distinct CDR3 sequences, more than 5% being singletons. Source material: whole blood. The source is an adult who was a healthcare worker with PCR-confirmed SARS-CoV-2 infection or an uninfected control (not recorded which). Both conserved end residues are trimmed from each CDR3.

V gene: TRBV7-2; CDR3 protein: ASSLRVHNEQF
V gene: TRBV28; CDR3 protein: ASSSGTASYEQY
V gene: TRBV6-5; CDR3 protein: ASSYSIPGKYNEQF
V gene: TRBV9; CDR3 protein: ASSVAPRNQPQH
V gene: TRBV11-3; CDR3 protein: ASSLGGDEQF
V gene: TRBV24-1; CDR3 protein: ATSGPGDYSRGQF
V gene: TRBV13; CDR3 protein: ASTSTRGNEQF
V gene: TRBV7-9; CDR3 protein: ASSSQGRQETQY
V gene: TRBV4-1; CDR3 protein: ASSQEPAGPSTDTQY
V gene: TRBV11-2; CDR3 protein: ASSPIRSSYEQY
V gene: TRBV20-1; CDR3 protein: SALGQGADTQY
V gene: TRBV7-2; CDR3 protein: ASSFDNPGNIQY
V gene: TRBV19; CDR3 protein: ASSIVRGPEQF
V gene: TRBV2; CDR3 protein: ASKESGRSSYNEQF
V gene: TRBV6-1; CDR3 protein: ASSEGGGRIPNEQF
V gene: TRBV3-2; CDR3 protein: ASSQDSGPGGEQY
V gene: TRBV5-1; CDR3 protein: ASSFDRGVTGELF
V gene: TRBV11-2; CDR3 protein: ASSLTMLNEQF
V gene: TRBV6-2/TRBV6-3; CDR3 protein: ASSYGLAYEQY
V gene: TRBV20-1; CDR3 protein: SARDLAPYNEQF
V gene: TRBV11-2; CDR3 protein: ASRTTRGIYNEQF
V gene: TRBV20-1; CDR3 protein: SAEDRTGSNQPQH
V gene: TRBV5-5; CDR3 protein: ASSLNRDQPQH
V gene: TRBV15; CDR3 protein: ATQVAASDEQF
V gene: TRBV29-1; CDR3 protein: SVEDRARGNEQF
V gene: TRBV4-3; CDR3 protein: ASSQARGLDYGYT
V gene: TRBV18; CDR3 protein: ASSEGGTDTQY
V gene: TRBV14; CDR3 protein: ASSPRPSGRPQETQY
V gene: TRBV29-1; CDR3 protein: SVEAGGWSDTQY
V gene: TRBV7-3; CDR3 protein: ASSLGGRSVNEQF
V gene: TRBV7-2; CDR3 protein: ASSLTGGGYT
V gene: TRBV11-3; CDR3 protein: ASSLYPSGNEQF
V gene: TRBV5-1; CDR3 protein: ASTLYPGTTDTQY
V gene: TRBV30; CDR3 protein: AWSDLRGNQPQH
V gene: TRBV7-9; CDR3 protein: ASSGDGNTIY
V gene: TRBV28; CDR3 protein: ASSSADLAGELREQY
V gene: TRBV20-1; CDR3 protein: SARSGRVETQY
V gene: TRBV27; CDR3 protein: ASSGYNSPLH
V gene: TRBV20-1; CDR3 protein: SALDEEMAAYNEQF
V gene: TRBV16; CDR3 protein: ASSPAPTPGHEQF
V gene: TRBV11-2; CDR3 protein: ASSLDRDQPQH
V gene: TRBV4-1; CDR3 protein: ASSPIRSGANVLT
V gene: TRBV9; CDR3 protein: ASSVKSSGSYNEQF
V gene: TRBV30; CDR3 protein: AGGGTQETQY
V gene: TRBV18; CDR3 protein: ASSPKTGKAEAF